This T cell receptor beta chain is from a study of shared T cell receptors in the human thymus. Losses at the gene ends were 6 bases for V and 0 bases for J; bases not matched to a gene: 7. This CDR3 region has 17 residues. The germline CDR1 and CDR2 sequences are WNHNN and SYGVQD (reference sequence). The method was immunoSEQ multiplex PCR; TCRdb's version includes in-frame clones alone and lacks a portion of them. The sample has about 610,000 clones, approximately 88% seen once. The same sample was also used in a study of human thymus T cells. That work adds: Obtained as resections during corrective heart surgery, the thymus tissue was then studied.

The receptor was derived from a boy under two years old with a congenital heart defect. The sample taken for sequencing was thymocytes. This sequence joins TRBV10-1 and TRBJ2-3; 12 bases match TRBD2. CDR3 sequence (DNA): TGCGCCAGCAGCGACGCCGGACTAGCGGGGAGCACAGATACGCAGTATTTT. It yields the protein CASSDAGLAGSTDTQYF.